This T cell receptor beta chain derives from a study of blood T cell repertoires in COVID-19. Study information: The cDNA or gDNA used as material had been derived from T cells, B-cell-depleted T cells, or PBMCs.

Concerning this clone itself: Other nucleotide sequences from this sample produce the same CDR3.

In the study's own analysis: Using reference gene primer amplification, nucleated cell counts were estimated. Libraries were prepared by immunoSEQ multiplex PCR; TCRdb keeps only in-frame clonotypes and omits some of them. Clone size and the V and J calls come from that table; the DNA yielded D and trimming. The table lists approximately 490,000 clones, about 90% of them singletons. Germline V lookup: CDR1 GTSNPN, CDR2 SVGIG (reference sequence). Trimming took off 2 bases at V and 6 bases at J, with 8 bases between the two ends. The CDR3 runs 11 residues. Clinical history reported by participants formed the basis on which cohorts were assigned. Recovered Cohort 3 donors showed two negative PCRs, clearance, or symptom resolution.

The specimen sequenced was PBMCs or T cells enriched from blood (not recorded which). The sequence derives from a woman in her late teens or twenties who had recovered from COVID-19. The chain uses TRBV30 and TRBJ2-7; weak D call: TRBD2 (6 bases). The CDR3 sequence is CAWSSGGEQYF. CDR3 nucleotide sequence: TGTGCCTGGAGTTCCGGGGGCGAGCAGTACTTC.